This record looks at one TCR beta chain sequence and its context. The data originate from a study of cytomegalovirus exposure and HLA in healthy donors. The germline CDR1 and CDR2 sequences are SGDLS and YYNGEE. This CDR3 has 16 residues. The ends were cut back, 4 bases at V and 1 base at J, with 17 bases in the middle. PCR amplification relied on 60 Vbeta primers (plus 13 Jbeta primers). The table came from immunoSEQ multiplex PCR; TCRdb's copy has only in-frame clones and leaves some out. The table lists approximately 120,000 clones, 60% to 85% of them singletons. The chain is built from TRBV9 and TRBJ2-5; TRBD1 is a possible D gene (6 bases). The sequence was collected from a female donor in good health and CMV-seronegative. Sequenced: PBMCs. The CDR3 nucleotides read TGTGCCAGCAGCCCCCAGGGGCTTCAATTCCAAGAGACCCAGTACTTC. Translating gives CASSPQGLQFQETQYF.